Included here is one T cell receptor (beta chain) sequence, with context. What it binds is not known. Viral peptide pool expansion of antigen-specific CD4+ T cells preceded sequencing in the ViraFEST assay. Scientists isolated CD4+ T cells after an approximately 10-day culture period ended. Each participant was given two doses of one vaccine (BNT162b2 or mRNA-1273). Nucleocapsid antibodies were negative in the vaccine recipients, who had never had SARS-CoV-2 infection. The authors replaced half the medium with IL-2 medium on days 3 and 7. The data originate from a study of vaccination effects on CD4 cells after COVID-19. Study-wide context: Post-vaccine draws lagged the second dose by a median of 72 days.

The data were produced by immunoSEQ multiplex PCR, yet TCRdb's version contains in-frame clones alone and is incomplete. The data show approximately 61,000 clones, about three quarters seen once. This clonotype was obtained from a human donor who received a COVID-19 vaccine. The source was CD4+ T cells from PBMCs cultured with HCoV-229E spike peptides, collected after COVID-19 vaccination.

The CDR3: CASSVGQGRNYGYTF. Written as DNA, the CDR3 is TGTGCCAGCAGCGTTGGACAGGGTCGAAACTATGGCTACACCTTC. The chain joins TRBV7-9 to TRBJ1-2; 8 bases are a match to TRBD1. The CDR3 extends over 15 amino acids. J was trimmed by 2 bases and V by 5 bases; bases with no gene match: 7. Germline loops: CDR1 SEHNR, CDR2 FQNEAQ (reference sequence). Looking up the rest from reference TRBV7-9 and TRBJ1-2 gives the full variable domain: DTGVSQNPRHKITKRGQNVTFRCDPISEHNRLYWYRQTLGQGPEFLTYFQNEAQLEKSRLLSDRFSAERPKGSFSTLEIQRTEQGDSAMYLCASSVGQGRNYGYTFGSGTRLTVV.